This T cell receptor (beta chain) was obtained from a study of cytomegalovirus exposure and HLA in healthy donors. Turning to the study itself: The early release's HLA-typed donors yielded some 85 million unique TCRs. Findings and limits, study-wide: In a later analysis, donors in an Asian-associated ancestry cluster reportedly had fewer N-insertions in productive TCRs than the cohort mean. CMV serostatus was the sole immune exposure data available.

The PCR made use of 60 Vbeta and 13 Jbeta primers. The method was immunoSEQ multiplex PCR; TCRdb's version includes in-frame clones alone and lacks a portion of them. The sample has approximately 150,000 clones, 50% to 75% seen once. About this clone: Its antigen is as yet unknown.

CDR1 is SGHAT and CDR2 is FQNNGV in the germline V gene. Trimming took 2 bases from V and 6 from J, leaving 4 bases between them. The CDR3 has 11 residues. This chain uses TRBV11-2 with TRBJ1-1, with D unresolved. The sequenced sample consisted of PBMCs. This sequence originates from a woman aged 55-69 years in good health and CMV-seropositive. The DNA of the CDR3 is TGTGCCAGCAGCTTATTATCTGAAGCTTTCTTT. This codes for CASSLLSEAFF.